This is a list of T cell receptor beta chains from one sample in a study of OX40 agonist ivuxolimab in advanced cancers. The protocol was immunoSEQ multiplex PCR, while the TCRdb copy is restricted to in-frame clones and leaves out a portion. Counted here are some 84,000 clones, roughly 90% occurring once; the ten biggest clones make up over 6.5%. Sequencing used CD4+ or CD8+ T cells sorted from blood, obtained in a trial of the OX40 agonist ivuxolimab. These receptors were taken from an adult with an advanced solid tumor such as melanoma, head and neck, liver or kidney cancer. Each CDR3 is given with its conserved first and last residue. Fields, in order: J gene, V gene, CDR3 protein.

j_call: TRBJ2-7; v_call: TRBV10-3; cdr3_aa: CAISDLAGGQYSDGEQYF
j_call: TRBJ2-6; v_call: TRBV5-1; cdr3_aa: CASSLEGRSGTISGANVLTF
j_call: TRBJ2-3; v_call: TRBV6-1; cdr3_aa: CASSDVAASTDTQYF
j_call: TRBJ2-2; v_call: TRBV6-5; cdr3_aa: CASSYQGTANTGELFF
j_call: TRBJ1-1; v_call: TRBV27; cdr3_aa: CASSSTQGTTEAFF
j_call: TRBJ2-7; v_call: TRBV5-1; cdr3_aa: CASSLVGLAGGAYEQYF
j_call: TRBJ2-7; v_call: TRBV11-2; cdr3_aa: CASSLGGGDLSYEQYF
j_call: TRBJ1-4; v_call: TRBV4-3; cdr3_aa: CASSRGRVFLGEKLFF
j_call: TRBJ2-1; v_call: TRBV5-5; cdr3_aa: CASSLRSYNEQFF
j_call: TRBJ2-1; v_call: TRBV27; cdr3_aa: CASSFSDFRGSYNEQFF
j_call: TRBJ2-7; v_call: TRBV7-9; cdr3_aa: CASSPYRASEQYF
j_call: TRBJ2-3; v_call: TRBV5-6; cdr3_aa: CASSYPPDTQYF
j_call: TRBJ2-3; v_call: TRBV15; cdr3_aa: CATSDRGRTDTQYF
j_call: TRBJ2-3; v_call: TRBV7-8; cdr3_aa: CASSLALAGLMADTQYF
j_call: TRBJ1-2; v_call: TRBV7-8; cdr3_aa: CASSLGTGTAGYTF
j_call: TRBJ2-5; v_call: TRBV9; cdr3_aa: CASSVTETQYF
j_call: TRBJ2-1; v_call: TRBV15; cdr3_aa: CATSSRDAYNEQFF
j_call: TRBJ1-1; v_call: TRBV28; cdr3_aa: CASSSLWTGGDEGTEAFF
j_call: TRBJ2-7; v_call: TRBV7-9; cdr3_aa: CASSSNILSSGGSYEQYF
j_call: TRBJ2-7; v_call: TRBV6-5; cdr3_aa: CASSYVGADEQYF
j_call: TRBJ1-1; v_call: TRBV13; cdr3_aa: CASSLGTGTGDAEAFF
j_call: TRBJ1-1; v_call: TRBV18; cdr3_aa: CASSLQGIQPEAFF
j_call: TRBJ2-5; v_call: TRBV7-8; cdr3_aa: CASSPRLAGAQETQYF
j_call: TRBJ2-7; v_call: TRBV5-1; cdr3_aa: CASSLEGRPSYEQYF
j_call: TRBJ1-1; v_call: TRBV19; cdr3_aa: CASSITRGYTEAFF
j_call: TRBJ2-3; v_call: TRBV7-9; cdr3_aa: CASSSSRGGLQTSTDTQYF
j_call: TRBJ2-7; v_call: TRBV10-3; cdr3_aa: CAISEVGYEQYF
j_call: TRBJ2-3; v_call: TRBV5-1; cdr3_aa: CASSFRRGEADTQYF
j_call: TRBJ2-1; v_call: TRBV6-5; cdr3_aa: CASSPGTGIYNEQFF
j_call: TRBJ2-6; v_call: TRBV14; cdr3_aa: CASSQDPGQGSGANVLTF
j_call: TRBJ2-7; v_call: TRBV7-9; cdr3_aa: CASSFRQGNEQYF
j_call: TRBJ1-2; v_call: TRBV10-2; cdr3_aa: CASSEDRGSQNGYTF
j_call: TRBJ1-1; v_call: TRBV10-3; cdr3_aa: CAISDIAGVDEAFF
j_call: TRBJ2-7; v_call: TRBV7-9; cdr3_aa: CASSSPGRGPLYEQYF
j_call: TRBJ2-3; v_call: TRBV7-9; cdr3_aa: CASSKTTSGGTDTQYF
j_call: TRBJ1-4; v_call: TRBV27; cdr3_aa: CASSFSGTPNGGLFF
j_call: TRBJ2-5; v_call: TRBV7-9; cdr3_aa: CASSLVGTTEETQYF
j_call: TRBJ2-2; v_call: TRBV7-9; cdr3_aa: CASSFSGLADTGELFF
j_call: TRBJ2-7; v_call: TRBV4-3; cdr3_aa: CASSQGTGYDEQYF
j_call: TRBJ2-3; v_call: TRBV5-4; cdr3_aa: CASGGDTQYF
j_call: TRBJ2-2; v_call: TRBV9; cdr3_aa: CASSQGLAGTIGGELFF